This record concerns one TCR beta chain sequence. These data belong to a study of CD8 T cells in Susac syndrome. Trimming took 3 bases from V and 0 from J, leaving 8 bases between them. The length of the CDR3 is 13 residues. CDR1 SQVTM and CDR2 ANQGSEA come from the germline V gene. The multiple sclerosis controls were treatment-naive patients, and their relapsing-remitting disease was stable or active. Random hexamers served to reverse transcribe roughly 0.5 to 1 ug RNA. The amplification used immunoSEQ multiplex PCR on TCR beta CDR3; it spanned 54 Vbeta and 13 Jbeta. MiXCR was run by TCRdb on the immunoSEQ multiplex PCR reads, yielding one entry per CDR3 protein. The sample lists 150,000 to 250,000 distinct CDR3 sequences, about 95% seen once, with around 0.085% in the top ten.

This clonotype originated in a human donor with multiple sclerosis. V usage is TRBV29-1 and J usage is TRBJ1-1; D is perhaps TRBD1 (6 bases). Specimen: CD4+ T cells from PBMCs. The CDR3 reads CSVDGGLNTEAFF. CDR3 coding DNA: TGCAGCGTTGACGGGGGGCTGAACACTGAAGCTTTCTTT.